A selection of T cell receptor beta chains follows, all from one sample in a study of metastatic and nonmetastatic thyroid tumors. From the PCR reads, TCRdb re-called clones with MiXCR. The repertoire includes roughly 40,000 clones, 9% to 14% of them detected once, and approximately 8.7% sits in the top ten. Material for sequencing was blood. These receptors came from a male donor with papillary thyroid cancer or a benign thyroid nodule (not recorded which). Some clones in this sample may be carry-over from other donors' samples. Both conserved end residues are part of each CDR3. Each record gives: V gene, clone size, D gene, J gene, CDR3 protein, CDR3 DNA. A D gene is named only where the DNA matches it firmly. The size field is filled for only some rows; it gives once, few, many or a size class.

V: TRBV4-3
size: many
D: NA
J: TRBJ2-1
CDR3: CASSQPGGSEQFF
DNA: TGCGCCAGCAGCCAACCGGGGGGCTCTGAGCAGTTCTTC

V: TRBV18
size: NA
D: TRBD2
J: TRBJ2-7
CDR3: CAGSPPVAGLAYEQYF
DNA: TGTGCCGGCTCACCACCGGTAGCGGGGCTCGCCTACGAGCAGTACTTC

V: TRBV10-3
size: many
D: NA
J: TRBJ2-3
CDR3: CAISESLGGVRSTDTQYF
DNA: TGTGCCATCAGTGAGTCGTTAGGGGGGGTAAGGAGCACAGATACGCAGTATTTT

V: TRBV7-9
size: many
D: NA
J: TRBJ2-7
CDR3: CASSLEATGYEQYF
DNA: TGTGCCAGCAGCTTAGAGGCCACAGGCTACGAGCAGTACTTC

V: TRBV6-1
size: few
D: NA
J: TRBJ2-1
CDR3: CASSQERGRSYNEQFF
DNA: TGTGCCAGCAGCCAAGAAAGGGGGAGGTCGTACAATGAGCAGTTCTTC

V: TRBV11-1
size: many
D: NA
J: TRBJ1-1
CDR3: CASSLAPTLGNTEAFF
DNA: TGTGCCAGCAGCTTAGCTCCCACGCTGGGGAACACTGAAGCTTTCTTT

V: TRBV4-1
size: NA
D: TRBD2
J: TRBJ2-7
CDR3: CASSQVGGRAPLVYEQYF
DNA: TGCGCCAGCAGCCAAGTAGGAGGGAGGGCCCCACTCGTCTACGAGCAGTACTTC

V: TRBV2
size: many
D: NA
J: TRBJ1-5
CDR3: CASSEAGGLSRSIPRPQHF
DNA: TGTGCCAGCAGTGAAGCTGGGGGTCTCTCGCGATCAATCCCCCGGCCCCAGCATTTT

V: TRBV7-8
size: many
D: NA
J: TRBJ2-7
CDR3: CASSLAGRTSYEQYF
DNA: TGTGCCAGCAGCTTAGCGGGGCGAACCTCCTACGAGCAGTACTTC

V: TRBV20-1
size: many
D: NA
J: TRBJ2-1
CDR3: CSARHPTSPPYNEQFF
DNA: TGCAGTGCTAGACATCCTACTAGCCCCCCCTACAATGAGCAGTTCTTC

V: TRBV6-2/TRBV6-3
size: many
D: NA
J: TRBJ1-1
CDR3: CASSYKENTEAFF
DNA: TGTGCCAGCAGTTACAAGGAGAACACTGAAGCTTTCTTT

V: TRBV4-2
size: many
D: NA
J: TRBJ1-2
CDR3: CASSLPDTYNYGYTF
DNA: TGTGCCAGCAGCCTCCCGGACACTTATAACTATGGCTACACCTTC